This is a list of T cell receptor beta chains from one sample in a study of T cell responses to AZD1222 COVID-19 vaccine. Data came from immunoSEQ multiplex PCR; TCRdb stores just in-frame clones and leaves some out. Counted here are around 170,000 clones, approximately 90% occurring once; the ten biggest clones make up roughly 0.99%. The starting material was peripheral blood, obtained on day 0 of AZD1222 vaccination. Source of these receptors: an adult in good health. CDR3s include the opening cysteine and the closing phenylalanine or tryptophan. The D gene is left open where the match is weak. Not all rows give a size; the values are once, few, many and, for expanded clones, a class.

TRBV3-1/TRBV3-2	NA	NA	TRBJ1-2	CASSHSRFHGYTF	TGTGCCAGCAGCCATTCACGGTTCCATGGCTACACCTTC
TRBV5-1	TRBD2	NA	TRBJ2-1	CASSRLAGSSYNEQFF	TGCGCCAGCAGCAGACTAGCGGGGTCCTCCTACAATGAGCAGTTCTTC
TRBV5-1	TRBD2	NA	TRBJ2-5	CASSLGTSGGTRGETQYF	TGCGCCAGCAGCTTGGGGACTAGCGGGGGGACCAGGGGAGAGACCCAGTACTTC
TRBV28	NA	NA	TRBJ1-2	CASKQTARLPYYGYTF	TGTGCCAGCAAGCAGACGGCTCGCTTACCTTACTATGGCTACACCTTC
TRBV24-1	TRBD1	NA	TRBJ2-5	CATSDPGGGGETQYF	TGTGCCACCAGTGATCCAGGGGGTGGAGGTGAGACCCAGTACTTC
TRBV29-1	NA	NA	TRBJ2-3	CSVVITGDTQYF	TGCAGCGTTGTAATCACTGGAGATACGCAGTATTTT
TRBV5-1	NA	NA	TRBJ2-7	CASSLDGSSYEQYF	TGCGCCAGCAGCTTGGACGGGAGCTCCTACGAGCAGTACTTC
TRBV18	NA	NA	TRBJ1-1	CASSPGWGGGTEAFF	TGTGCCAGCTCACCAGGCTGGGGGGGTGGCACTGAAGCTTTCTTT
TRBV18	TRBD2	NA	TRBJ2-7	CASSPAGLAGTLGEQYF	TGTGCCAGCTCACCAGCCGGACTAGCGGGGACCCTAGGCGAGCAGTACTTC
TRBV3-1/TRBV3-2	NA	once	TRBJ2-5	CASSQGRQGGETQYF	TGTGCCAGCAGCCAGGGACGGCAGGGGGGAGAGACCCAGTACTTC
TRBV5-1	NA	NA	TRBJ2-7	CASSLDLDPMGARYEQYF	TGCGCCAGCAGCTTGGATTTGGATCCGATGGGGGCGCGCTACGAGCAGTACTTC
TRBV11-1	NA	few	TRBJ1-2	CASSTRGYGYTF	TGTGCCAGCAGCACCAGGGGTTATGGCTACACCTTC
TRBV27	TRBD1	NA	TRBJ2-3	CASSSGGPTDTQYF	TGTGCCAGCAGTTCAGGGGGTCCCACAGATACGCAGTATTTT
TRBV7-9	TRBD1	NA	TRBJ2-7	CASSLTHRDRAYEQYF	TGTGCCAGCAGCTTAACCCACCGGGACAGAGCCTACGAGCAGTACTTC
TRBV11-2	NA	NA	TRBJ1-1	CASSSTIGMGQNTEAFF	TGTGCCAGCAGTTCCACCATCGGGATGGGACAGAACACTGAAGCTTTCTTT
TRBV15	TRBD1	few	TRBJ1-2	CATSSTPRGPRYGYTF	TGTGCCACCAGCAGCACCCCCAGGGGGCCAAGGTATGGCTACACCTTC
TRBV12-3/TRBV12-4	NA	NA	TRBJ1-2	CASSFRGNYGYTF	TGTGCCAGCAGTTTTAGGGGTAACTATGGCTACACCTTC
TRBV7-3	TRBD1	NA	TRBJ2-5	CASRNRGWQETQYF	TGTGCCAGCAGGAACAGGGGGTGGCAAGAGACCCAGTACTTC
TRBV6-2/TRBV6-3	NA	NA	TRBJ2-2	CASSHGGGELFF	TGTGCCAGCAGCCACGGTGGCGGGGAGCTGTTTTTT
TRBV25-1	NA	NA	TRBJ2-1	CASSDMGIGEQFF	TGTGCCAGCAGTGACATGGGAATAGGGGAGCAGTTCTTC
TRBV19	TRBD2	NA	TRBJ2-1	CASSMTSGGHNEQFF	TGTGCCAGTAGTATGACTAGCGGGGGTCACAATGAGCAGTTCTTC
TRBV5-1	NA	NA	TRBJ2-7	CASSSQPGGATYEQYF	TGCGCCAGCAGCTCCCAACCGGGCGGGGCGACCTACGAGCAGTACTTC
TRBV12-5	TRBD1	NA	TRBJ2-7	CASGLDRGYEQYF	TGTGCTAGTGGACTGGACAGGGGCTACGAGCAGTACTTC
TRBV12-5	NA	NA	TRBJ1-1	CASGLVKGNTEAFF	TGTGCTAGTGGTTTGGTAAAGGGGAACACTGAAGCTTTCTTT
TRBV7-9	NA	NA	TRBJ1-4	CASSLADRRNEKLFF	TGTGCCAGCAGCTTAGCCGACAGAAGGAATGAAAAACTGTTTTTT
TRBV7-9	TRBD1	few	TRBJ2-7	CASSLGQASYEQYF	TGTGCCAGCAGCTTGGGACAGGCCTCCTACGAGCAGTACTTC
TRBV9	NA	few	TRBJ2-7	CASSLEGGPYEQYF	TGTGCCAGCAGCCTCGAGGGGGGGCCCTACGAGCAGTACTTC
TRBV4-2	NA	once	TRBJ1-5	CASSPAQGAQPQHF	TGTGCCAGCAGCCCAGCACAGGGAGCTCAGCCCCAGCATTTT
TRBV5-1	NA	NA	TRBJ2-5	CASSLLGGQEETQYF	TGCGCCAGCAGCTTGTTGGGCGGCCAGGAAGAGACCCAGTACTTC
TRBV18	TRBD2	NA	TRBJ2-1	CASSPRGTSDEQFF	TGTGCCAGCTCGCCTAGAGGGACTAGCGATGAGCAGTTCTTC
TRBV6-4	NA	few	TRBJ1-1	CASSATGSSEAFF	TGTGCCAGCAGTGCGACAGGCTCCTCTGAAGCTTTCTTT
TRBV11-2	TRBD1	NA	TRBJ1-4	CASSLGQGAEKLFF	TGTGCCAGCAGCTTAGGACAGGGGGCTGAAAAACTGTTTTTT
TRBV11-1	TRBD2	few	TRBJ2-1	CASSSAGLAGVNEQFF	TGTGCCAGCAGCTCAGCGGGACTAGCGGGAGTAAATGAGCAGTTCTTC
TRBV5-5	NA	few	TRBJ2-1	CASSLAGNEQFF	TGTGCCAGCAGCTTGGCGGGCAATGAGCAGTTCTTC
TRBV6-6	TRBD2	NA	TRBJ2-1	CASTSLAGGYNEQFF	TGTGCCAGCACCTCCCTAGCGGGGGGATACAATGAGCAGTTCTTC
TRBV5-8	TRBD1	NA	TRBJ2-1	CASSKNRGGEQFF	TGTGCCAGCAGCAAAAACAGGGGCGGTGAGCAGTTCTTC
TRBV10-3	NA	once	TRBJ2-7	CAIREWQKSGEQYF	TGTGCCATCAGAGAGTGGCAGAAAAGCGGCGAGCAGTACTTC
TRBV5-1	NA	NA	TRBJ2-7	CASSPLGAPSYEQYF	TGCGCCAGCAGCCCCTTAGGGGCCCCCTCCTACGAGCAGTACTTC
TRBV29-1	NA	NA	TRBJ1-1	CSVDYRVGAFF	TGCAGCGTTGATTACAGGGTCGGTGCTTTCTTT
TRBV28	NA	NA	TRBJ1-1	CASSWGITEAFF	TGTGCCAGCAGTTGGGGGATCACTGAAGCTTTCTTT
TRBV11-2	TRBD1	once	TRBJ1-4	CASSREGAPGEKLFF	TGTGCCAGCAGCCGCGAGGGGGCCCCGGGGGAAAAACTGTTTTTT
TRBV5-4	NA	NA	TRBJ2-1	CASSADSSYNEQFF	TGTGCCAGCAGCGCGGACTCCTCCTACAATGAGCAGTTCTTC
TRBV5-3	NA	NA	TRBJ2-7	CARSHSTSGIYEQYF	TGTGCCAGAAGCCACAGCACATCGGGGATCTACGAGCAGTACTTC
TRBV7-9	NA	NA	TRBJ2-4	CASSPTGGAGNIQYF	TGTGCCAGCAGTCCAACCGGGGGCGCGGGAAACATTCAGTACTTC
TRBV18	TRBD2	NA	TRBJ2-1	CASSRPGTSGGTYNEQFF	TGTGCCAGCTCACGTCCCGGGACTAGCGGGGGCACCTACAATGAGCAGTTCTTC
TRBV11-2	NA	NA	TRBJ2-7	CASSLNRDNAYEQYF	TGTGCCAGCAGCTTAAACAGGGATAACGCCTACGAGCAGTACTTC
TRBV3-1/TRBV3-2	TRBD2	NA	TRBJ2-7	CASSRGTSGTYEQYF	TGTGCCAGCAGCCGTGGGACTAGCGGGACCTACGAGCAGTACTTC
TRBV27	TRBD1	NA	TRBJ2-7	CASSWTGVSEQYF	TGTGCCAGCAGCTGGACAGGGGTCTCCGAGCAGTACTTC
TRBV20-1	NA	NA	TRBJ2-7	CSARAGYEQYF	TGCAGTGCCAGGGCCGGCTACGAGCAGTACTTC
TRBV28	NA	once	TRBJ2-5	CASSWAAVGEETQYF	TGTGCCAGCAGTTGGGCGGCGGTTGGGGAAGAGACCCAGTACTTC